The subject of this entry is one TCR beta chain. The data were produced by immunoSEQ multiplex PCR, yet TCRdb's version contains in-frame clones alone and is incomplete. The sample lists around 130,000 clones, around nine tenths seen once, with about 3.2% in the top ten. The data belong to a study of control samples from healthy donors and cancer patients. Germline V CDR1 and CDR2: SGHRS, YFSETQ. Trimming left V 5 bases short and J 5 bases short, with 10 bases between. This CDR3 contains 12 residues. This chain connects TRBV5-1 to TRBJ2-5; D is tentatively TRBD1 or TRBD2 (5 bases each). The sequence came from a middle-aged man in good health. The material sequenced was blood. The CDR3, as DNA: TGCGCCAGCAGTCGGGGCAAGGAGACCCAGTACTTC. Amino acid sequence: CASSRGKETQYF.